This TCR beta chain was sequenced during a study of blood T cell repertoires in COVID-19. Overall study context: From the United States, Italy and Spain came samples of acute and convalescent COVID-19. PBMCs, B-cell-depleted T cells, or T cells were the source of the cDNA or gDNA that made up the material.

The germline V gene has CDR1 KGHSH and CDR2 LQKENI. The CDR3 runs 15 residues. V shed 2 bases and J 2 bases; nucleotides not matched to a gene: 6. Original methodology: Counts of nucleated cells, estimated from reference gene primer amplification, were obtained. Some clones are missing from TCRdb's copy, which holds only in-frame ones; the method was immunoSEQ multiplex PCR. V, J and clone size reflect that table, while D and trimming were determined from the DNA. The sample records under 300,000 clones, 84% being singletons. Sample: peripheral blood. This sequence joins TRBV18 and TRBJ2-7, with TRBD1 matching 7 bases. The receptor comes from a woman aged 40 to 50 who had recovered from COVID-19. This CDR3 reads CASSPGDRVAYEQYF. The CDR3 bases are TGTGCCAGCTCACCAGGGGACAGAGTAGCCTACGAGCAGTACTTC. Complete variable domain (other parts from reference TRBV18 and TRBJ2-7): NAGVMQNPRHLVRRRGQEARLRCSPMKGHSHVYWYRQLPEEGLKFMVYLQKENIIDESGMPKERFSAEFPKEGPSILRIQQVVRGDSAAYFCASSPGDRVAYEQYFGPGTRLTVT.